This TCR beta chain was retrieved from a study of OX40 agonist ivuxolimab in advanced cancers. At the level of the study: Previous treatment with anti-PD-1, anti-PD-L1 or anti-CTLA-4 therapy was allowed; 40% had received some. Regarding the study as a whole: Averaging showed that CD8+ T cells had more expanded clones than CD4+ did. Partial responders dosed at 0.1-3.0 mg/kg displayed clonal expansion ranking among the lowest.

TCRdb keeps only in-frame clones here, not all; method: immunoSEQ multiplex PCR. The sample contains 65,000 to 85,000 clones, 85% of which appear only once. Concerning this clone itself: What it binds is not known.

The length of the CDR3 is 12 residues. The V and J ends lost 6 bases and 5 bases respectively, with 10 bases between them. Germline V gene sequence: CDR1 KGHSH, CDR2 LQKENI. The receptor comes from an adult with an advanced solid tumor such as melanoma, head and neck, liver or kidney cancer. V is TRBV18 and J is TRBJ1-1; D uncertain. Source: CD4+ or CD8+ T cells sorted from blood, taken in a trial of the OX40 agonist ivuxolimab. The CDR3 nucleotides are TGTGCCAGCTCCGTAAGCGGGACTGAAGCTTTCTTT. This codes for CASSVSGTEAFF.